These 13 T cell receptor beta chains originate from one sample sequenced in a study of blood T cell repertoires in COVID-19. Only in-frame clones appear in the TCRdb table, and some are missing; sequencing was by immunoSEQ multiplex PCR. The data show hundreds of thousands of clones, with roughly nine tenths seen just once and approximately 12% held by the top ten. Sequenced input: peripheral blood. These receptor sequences come from a woman younger than 30 who had recovered from COVID-19.

The J gene is TRBJ2-7, the V gene TRBV6-5, with 9 positions matching TRBD1. Germline values: CDR1 MNHEY, CDR2 SVGAGI. V lost 2 bases to trimming and J lost 6 bases; unmatched junction nucleotides: 8. The CDR3 has 15 residues. The CDR3 coding sequence is TGTGCCAGCAGTTACCAACAAACAGGGGGCCGCGAGCAGTACTTC. Translating it yields CASSYQQTGGREQYF.

This clone appeared a few times. The rearrangement joins TRBV7-9 to TRBJ2-7; 8 bases are a match to TRBD1. Germline V lookup: CDR1 SEHNR, CDR2 FQNEAQ (reference sequence). Trimming removed 4 bases from V and 3 bases from J; junction bases left unmatched: 2. The CDR3 consists of 13 residues. CDR3 coding DNA: TGTGCCAGCAGCTCAGGGGGCTTCTACGAGCAGTACTTC. As protein: CASSSGGFYEQYF. Filled out from reference TRBV7-9 and TRBJ2-7, the complete variable domain reads DTGVSQNPRHKITKRGQNVTFRCDPISEHNRLYWYRQTLGQGPEFLTYFQNEAQLEKSRLLSDRFSAERPKGSFSTLEIQRTEQGDSAMYLCASSSGGFYEQYFGPGTRLTVT.

This sequence joins TRBV7-3 and TRBJ2-5, with 9 bases aligning to TRBD1. With 5 bases clipped from V and 5 bases from J, the junction kept 9 bases outside the gene matches. The CDR3 extends over 15 amino acids. Germline CDR1 reads SGHTA; CDR2 reads FQGTGA. DNA of the CDR3: TGTGCCAGCAGCGCCACAGGGGGCGCTGGGGAGACCCAGTACTTC. Translated: CASSATGGAGETQYF. The full variable domain, its missing parts supplied by reference TRBV7-3 and TRBJ2-5, is GAGVSQTPSNKVTEKGKYVELRCDPISGHTALYWYRQSLGQGPEFLIYFQGTGAADDSGLPNDRFFAVRPEGSVSTLKIQRTERGDSAVYLCASSATGGAGETQYFGPGTRLLVL.

The count of this clone is one. J is TRBJ2-7 and V is TRBV7-2; the match to TRBD1 covers 10 bases. The CDR3 runs 16 residues. Looked up from germline, CDR1 is SGHTA and CDR2 is FQGNSA. V lost 5 bases, J lost 5 bases, and 12 bases stayed unmatched. As DNA, the CDR3 is TGTGCCAGCAGCAAAACTGGGGGGACAGGGGTGGACGAGCAGTACTTC. Translation gives CASSKTGGTGVDEQYF.

The rearrangement uses TRBV7-2 and TRBJ2-7; TRBD2 matches 12 bases. CDR1 and CDR2 from the germline V gene are SGHTA and FQGNSA. The CDR3 loop spans 16 amino acids. V dropped 4 bases and J dropped 0; count of bases not matched to a gene: 4. CDR3 sequence reads: CASSSGTSGFSYEQYF. The CDR3 nucleotides are TGTGCCAGCAGCTCTGGGACTAGCGGGTTCTCCTACGAGCAGTACTTC.

Worth noting for this clone: This clone may be a read error of a much larger clone one base away. Other DNA sequences in this specimen translate into the identical CDR3. This chain joins TRBV7-2 and TRBJ2-3; D might be TRBD2 (5 bases). Germline V gene data show CDR1 as SGHTA and CDR2 as FQGNSA. CDR3 length: 16 amino acids. In nucleotides, the CDR3 is TGTGCCAGCAGCTCCTTCGGGTTCGAGGGCACGGATACGCAGTATTTT. Its translation is CASSSFGFEGTDTQYF.

This chain uses TRBV20-1 with TRBJ1-1, with TRBD1 matching over 11 bases. The CDR3 is 11 residues long. In germline, CDR1 is DFQATT, CDR2 SNEGSKA (reference sequence). Unmatched junction bases numbered 3, after V lost 5 bases and J lost 10 bases. The CDR3: CSAEGQGGAFF. The CDR3 nucleotides are TGCAGTGCTGAGGGACAGGGGGGAGCTTTCTTT.

This chain links TRBV6-2 or TRBV6-3 with TRBJ1-5; no clear D. Per germline, CDR1 MNHEY and CDR2 SVGEGT. V lost 3 bases to trimming and J lost 0 bases, with 3 bases between them. This CDR3 has 13 amino acids. CDR3 sequence (DNA): TGTGCCAGCAGTTATTATAGCAATCAGCCCCAGCATTTT. This encodes CASSYYSNQPQHF.

The gene calls are TRBV6-6 and TRBJ2-5; 9 bases line up with TRBD2. V trimming: 10 bases; J trimming: 5 bases; junction bases outside the gene matches: 8. Germline-derived CDR1 and CDR2 are MNHNY and SVGAGI (reference sequence). There are 13 residues in the CDR3. CDR3 amino acids: CATHSGSGETQYF. The CDR3 DNA follows: TGTGCCACCCATAGCGGGAGCGGGGAGACCCAGTACTTC.

CDR3 region: CASSRGAMLASGELFF. The CDR3 nucleotides are TGTGCCAGCTCCCGGGGGGCGATGCTGGCGAGCGGGGAGCTGTTTTTT. J is TRBJ2-2 and V is TRBV19; D is possibly TRBD2 (7 bases). Trimming removed 9 bases from V and 7 bases from J, with 24 bases in between. The CDR3 extends over 16 amino acids. The germline V gene has CDR1 LNHDA and CDR2 SQIVND (reference sequence).

The chain combines TRBV4-3 with TRBJ1-4, with D maybe TRBD1 (5 bases). The V gene's germline CDR1 is LGHNA and CDR2 YSLEER. The V and J ends lost 1 base and 0 bases respectively, with 21 bases between them. The CDR3 contains 20 residues. The CDR3 DNA is TGCGCCAGCAGCCAAGCAGGGAAGCATTCTAGTTTTACAACTAATGAAAAACTGTTTTTT. It codes for CASSQAGKHSSFTTNEKLFF.

This chain connects TRBV4-3 to TRBJ2-3; TRBD2 matches at 13 bases. J was trimmed by 4 bases and V by 0 bases; bases with no gene match: 10. The CDR3 is 19 residues long. The V gene's germline CDR1 is LGHNA and CDR2 YSLEER. In DNA, the CDR3 is TGCGCCAGCAGCCAAGACCCTCCGAGGACTAGCGGGAGCGCAGATACGCAGTATTTT. Translating gives CASSQDPPRTSGSADTQYF.

This chain joins TRBV13 and TRBJ1-1; D is unclear. The CDR3 has 15 residues. Germline CDR1 and CDR2: PRHDT and FYEKMQ (reference sequence). Trimming removed 1 base at V and 0 bases at J, with 9 bases between. The CDR3 region is CASSLVHPMNTEAFF. CDR3 DNA: TGTGCCAGCAGCTTAGTTCACCCTATGAACACTGAAGCTTTCTTT.